A selection of T cell receptor beta chains follows, all from one sample in a study of T cells expressing NK-cell markers. With the 5' RACE reads reprocessed, TCRdb shows one record per CDR3 protein and no DNA. In total, the table holds some 500,000 distinct CDR3 sequences. What was sequenced was blood T cells: a sorted CD56 or NKG2C T cell subset, CD4+ or CD8+ T cells, or bulk PBMC T cells (not recorded which). The receptors here all came from a woman in her forties or fifties in good health. Each CDR3 is given with its conserved first and last residue.

j_gene: TRBJ2-3
v_gene: TRBV5-1
CDR3aa: CASSLDGTETDTQYF

j_gene: TRBJ2-1
v_gene: TRBV10-3
CDR3aa: CAIGARSYNEQFF

j_gene: TRBJ2-6
v_gene: TRBV14
CDR3aa: CASRQTLGKRAGANVLTF

j_gene: TRBJ2-1
v_gene: TRBV24-1
CDR3aa: CATSDFRQSSYNEQFF

j_gene: TRBJ2-2
v_gene: TRBV12-3/TRBV12-4
CDR3aa: CASSYPWRERDTGELFF

j_gene: TRBJ2-3
v_gene: TRBV15
CDR3aa: CATSSGSGGSSDTQYF

j_gene: TRBJ2-4
v_gene: TRBV20-1
CDR3aa: CSALTGFGAKNIQYF

j_gene: TRBJ2-1
v_gene: TRBV4-1
CDR3aa: CASSQVGTGRREQFF

j_gene: TRBJ2-3
v_gene: TRBV5-1
CDR3aa: CASSLGGLDTQYF

j_gene: TRBJ2-3
v_gene: TRBV11-3
CDR3aa: CASSYPRRREGQRDTQYF

j_gene: TRBJ2-2
v_gene: TRBV9
CDR3aa: CASRPRDTNTGELFF